The 15 T cell receptor beta chains below all came from one sample that was sequenced in a study of beta chain features in type 1 diabetes. Since all of the isolated RNA was reverse transcribed, expressed TCRB transcripts were what got sequenced. Profiling relied on immunoSEQ multiplex PCR, and the TCRdb table lists in-frame clones only, not all of them. The sample lists fewer than 650,000 clones; roughly 16% were seen once. The specimen sequenced was naive CD4+ T cells from blood. The receptors were gathered from a man between 18 and 35 years old in good health.

This clone was counted only a few times. V and J are TRBV25-1 and TRBJ1-4; D is undetermined. Per the germline V gene, CDR1 is MGHDK and CDR2 is SYGVNS. The length of the CDR3 is 14 residues. Between the trimmed V and J ends, which lost 7 bases and 13 bases, there was a span of 22 bases. The CDR3 here is CASTSATPGRRLFF. CDR3 DNA: TGTGCCAGCACCTCCGCCACACCGGGAAGAAGACTGTTTTTT.

In its sample, this clone was seen a few times. The V gene is TRBV6-6, the J gene TRBJ1-4; D is unresolved. Trimming left V 4 bases short and J 5 bases short, with 14 bases between. From germline, CDR1 is MNHNY and CDR2 SVGAGI (reference sequence). CDR3 length: 15 amino acids. The CDR3 loop reads CASSSQQRLNEKLFF. The CDR3 nucleotides are TGTGCCAGCAGTTCACAACAGAGACTAAATGAAAAACTGTTTTTT.

This clone has just a few counts. The chain joins TRBV29-1 to TRBJ1-1; no reliable D call. The germline V and J ends were trimmed by 7 bases and 5 bases, with 11 bases remaining between them. The CDR3 totals 11 residues. Germline V gives CDR1 SQVTM, CDR2 ANQGSEA. This CDR3 reads CSAASGTEAFF. CDR3 in DNA: TGCAGCGCCGCCTCGGGGACTGAAGCTTTCTTT.

The chain has TRBV9 and TRBJ2-5; 9 nucleotides align to TRBD1. The CDR3 is made up of 17 amino acids. Trimming removed 4 bases from V and 4 bases from J; junction bases left unmatched: 14. Germline V lookup: CDR1 SGDLS, CDR2 YYNGEE. CDR3 sequence: CASSTRGDRVLRETQYF. The CDR3 coding sequence is TGTGCCAGCAGCACACGAGGGGACAGGGTCCTCCGAGAGACCCAGTACTTC.

This chain joins TRBV4-2 and TRBJ2-1; 11 nucleotides agree with TRBD2. This CDR3 region has 15 residues. Trimming cost V 6 bases and J 0 bases; bases outside gene matches: 1. Germline lookup yields CDR1 LGHNA and CDR2 YNFKEQ. For the CDR3, the DNA is TGTGCCAGCAGAACTAGCGGGAGCTCCTACAATGAGCAGTTCTTC. It is translated as CASRTSGSSYNEQFF.

This clone was recorded a few times. The chain combines TRBV9 with TRBJ2-5; 10 bases map to TRBD1. In germline, CDR1 is SGDLS, CDR2 YYNGEE. CDR3 length: 14 amino acids. The V segment lost 3 bases and the J segment 4 bases; nucleotides outside the gene matches: 3. The CDR3 spells CASSAGQGGETQYF. Written as DNA, the CDR3 is TGTGCCAGCAGCGCCGGACAGGGGGGAGAGACCCAGTACTTC.

This clone has only one observation. The chain uses TRBV20-1 and TRBJ1-1; D is undetermined. CDR3 length: 11 residues. Trimming pared 6 bases from V and 4 bases from J, leaving 9 bases between. Looked up from germline, CDR1 is DFQATT and CDR2 is SNEGSKA (reference sequence). CDR3 residues: CSAPPVTEAFF. The CDR3 nucleotides read TGCAGTGCCCCCCCGGTCACTGAAGCTTTCTTT.

This clone has a handful of counts. The gene calls are TRBV27 and TRBJ2-1, with 13 bases matching TRBD2. V dropped 7 bases and J dropped 0; count of bases not matched to a gene: 9. Germline CDR1 reads MNHEY; CDR2 reads SMNVEV (reference sequence). This CDR3 region has 18 residues. CDR3 sequence: CASTPGLAGFSSYNEQFF. Here the CDR3 DNA reads TGTGCCAGCACCCCGGGACTAGCGGGGTTCAGCTCCTACAATGAGCAGTTCTTC.

This chain links TRBV5-1 with TRBJ2-4, with D perhaps TRBD1 (5 bases). This CDR3 is 16 amino acids long. V was clipped by 1 base and J by 3 bases, with 14 bases between them. CDR1 is SGHRS and CDR2 is YFSETQ in the germline V gene. The CDR3 DNA sequence: TGCGCCAGCAGCTTGTCAGGGCAAGCCCTCAAAAACATTCAGTACTTC. It translates to CASSLSGQALKNIQYF.

There are a few counts of this clone. This sample includes further DNA sequences coding for the same CDR3. V is TRBV18 and J is TRBJ2-3; possibly TRBD1 for D (6 bases). V was clipped by 2 bases and J by 4 bases, with 10 bases between them. Per germline, CDR1 KGHSH and CDR2 LQKENI. The CDR3 runs to 14 residues. CDR3 protein: CASSPLQGPDTQYF. The CDR3 DNA follows: TGTGCCAGCTCACCATTACAGGGACCAGATACGCAGTATTTT. Filled out from reference TRBV18 and TRBJ2-3, the complete variable domain reads NAGVMQNPRHLVRRRGQEARLRCSPMKGHSHVYWYRQLPEEGLKFMVYLQKENIIDESGMPKERFSAEFPKEGPSILRIQQVVRGDSAAYFCASSPLQGPDTQYFGPGTRLTVL.

This chain joins TRBV5-1 and TRBJ2-2; the match to TRBD1 covers 10 bases. J gave up 5 bases and V 0 bases, and 4 bases lay outside the gene matches. CDR1 and CDR2 from the germline V gene are SGHRS and YFSETQ. CDR3 length equals 16 residues. This chain's CDR3 is CASSLGDRGQTGELFF. CDR3 nucleotides: TGCGCCAGCAGCTTGGGCGACAGGGGGCAAACCGGGGAGCTGTTTTTT. The full variable domain, with the rest looked up from reference TRBV5-1 and TRBJ2-2, is KAGVTQTPRYLIKTRGQQVTLSCSPISGHRSVSWYQQTPGQGLQFLFEYFSETQRNKGNFPGRFSGRQFSNSRSEMNVSTLELGDSALYLCASSLGDRGQTGELFFGEGSRLTVL.

This clone was recorded a few times. The chain employs TRBV7-8 and TRBJ1-3; unclear D gene. The length of the CDR3 is 15 residues. The germline V gene has CDR1 SGHVS and CDR2 FQNEAQ. The germline V and J ends were trimmed by 5 bases and 0 bases, with 11 bases remaining between them. The CDR3 DNA sequence: TGTGCCAGCAGCCCCTTACGGGTCTCTGGAAACACCATATATTTT. Protein sequence: CASSPLRVSGNTIYF.

The V and J genes are TRBV2 and TRBJ1-5, with D possibly being TRBD1 (6 bases). V was trimmed by 6 bases and J by 0 bases, leaving 12 bases between them. The germline V gene encodes CDR1 SNHLY and CDR2 FYNNEI. CDR3 size: 15 residues. The CDR3 spells CASSPDSYSNQPQHF. CDR3 coding DNA: TGTGCCAGCAGCCCGGACAGTTATAGCAATCAGCCCCAGCATTTT.

In this sample, this clone turned up a few times. The chain uses TRBV9 and TRBJ2-4, with 7 bases identical to TRBD2. Unmatched junction bases numbered 8, after V lost 4 bases and J lost 7 bases. The CDR3 has 14 residues. Germline V lookup: CDR1 SGDLS, CDR2 YYNGEE. The CDR3 DNA sequence: TGTGCCAGCAGCCCCCGCGGGAGTGGGAACATTCAGTACTTC. As protein: CASSPRGSGNIQYF.

This chain connects TRBV7-2 to TRBJ1-2, with D tentatively TRBD1 (5 bases). The CDR3 sequence is 12 residues long. V lost 3 bases to trimming and J lost 6 bases, with 8 bases between them. Germline CDR1 SGHTA, CDR2 FQGNSA. The DNA for the CDR3 is TGTGCCAGCAGCTTGGCAGGGCATGGCTACACCTTC. As protein: CASSLAGHGYTF.